The 13 T cell receptor beta chains presented below share a single source sample, sequenced in a study of beta chain features in type 1 diabetes. Study-wide points: In every one of the four CD4+ subsets, TCRB CDR3s were moderately but significantly shorter in Type 1 diabetes patients.

These TCRs' antigens remain unknown. The investigators reverse transcribed all of the isolated RNA, so they sequenced expressed TCRB transcripts. The protocol was immunoSEQ multiplex PCR, while the TCRdb copy is restricted to in-frame clones and leaves out a portion. The sample yields around 56,000 clones, 50% to 55% seen once. The sample taken for sequencing was Tregs from blood. The receptors derive from a woman in her thirties or forties with type 1 diabetes.

The V gene is TRBV5-1, the J gene TRBJ2-3; a possible D gene is TRBD2 (5 bases). Trimming shortened V by 0 bases and J by 0 bases, and 8 bases separated the two germline ends. Germline V gene lookup returns CDR1 SGHRS and CDR2 YFSETQ. The CDR3 extends over 15 amino acids. CDR3 DNA sequence: TGCGCCAGCAGCTTGGTAGCGACTAGCACAGATACGCAGTATTTT. Translating it yields CASSLVATSTDTQYF.

This clone was observed a handful of times. The chain carries TRBV6-6 and TRBJ2-2; 8 bases are a match to TRBD2. The CDR3 length is 16 residues. V lost 7 bases and J lost 7; bases outside the gene matches: 14. Germline V gene data show CDR1 as MNHNY and CDR2 as SVGAGI (reference sequence). CDR3 DNA: TGTGCCAGCAACCTAGGCTCGGGGGGGCCAAACGGGGAGCTGTTTTTT. It specifies CASNLGSGGPNGELFF.

The rearrangement joins TRBV6-6 to TRBJ1-1, with a possible D match to TRBD1 (5 bases). With 4 bases removed from V and 0 bases from J, the gap between germline ends came to 9 bases. The CDR3 runs to 14 residues. CDR1 and CDR2 (germline): MNHNY, SVGAGI (reference sequence). The CDR3 spells CASSSEGMNTEAFF. The CDR3 DNA follows: TGTGCCAGCAGTTCGGAGGGGATGAACACTGAAGCTTTCTTT.

The chain couples TRBV2 to TRBJ2-7; maybe TRBD2 (6 bases). The germline gives CDR1 SNHLY, CDR2 FYNNEI. The CDR3 totals 14 residues. The V and J ends lost 3 bases and 5 bases respectively, with 14 bases between them. The CDR3 spells CASSDDGGGDEQYF. In DNA form, the CDR3 reads TGTGCCAGCAGTGACGACGGGGGAGGAGACGAGCAGTACTTC.

The chain joins TRBV11-2 to TRBJ1-1; 10 nucleotides agree with TRBD1. V was pared by 5 bases and J by 0 bases, with 6 bases of the junction left unmatched. Germline CDR1 SGHAT, CDR2 FQNNGV. The CDR3 loop spans 16 amino acids. The CDR3 loop reads CASSPGQGGLNTEAFF. DNA for the CDR3: TGTGCCAGCAGCCCCGGACAGGGGGGATTGAACACTGAAGCTTTCTTT.

This chain joins TRBV18 and TRBJ2-2; D perhaps matches TRBD1 (6 bases). Trimming removed 3 bases from V and 7 bases from J, with 15 bases in between. CDR1 is KGHSH and CDR2 is LQKENI in the germline V gene. This CDR3 contains 15 residues. CDR3 sequence (DNA): TGTGCCAGCTCACCTGGAACAGGGAGTGACGGGGAGCTGTTTTTT. This gives the protein CASSPGTGSDGELFF.

The CDR3 here is CASSQDTRRQYF. The CDR3 nucleotides read TGTGCCAGCAGCCAAGACACGCGGCGCCAGTACTTC. The gene calls are TRBV4-2 and TRBJ2-5; D gene uncertain. V was trimmed by 0 bases and J by 10 bases, leaving 9 bases between them. The CDR3 runs 12 residues. Germline assignment: CDR1 LGHNA and CDR2 YNFKEQ.

Notes on this clone: A read error may account for a junction end that differs from germline. The chain recombines TRBV7-3 with TRBJ2-5; D is perhaps TRBD1 (6 bases). The CDR3 runs to 15 residues. Germline loops: CDR1 SGHTA, CDR2 FQGTGA. CDR3 bases: TGTGCCAGCAGCTTAAGAGGGGGATCAGGAGAGGCCCAGTACTTC. It translates to CASSLRGGSGEAQYF.

This rearrangement joins TRBV7-2 to TRBJ1-1; 8 positions match TRBD1. Germline V lookup: CDR1 SGHTA, CDR2 FQGNSA. CDR3 length equals 13 residues. V was clipped by 5 bases and J by 3 bases; unmatched bases: 2. The CDR3 sequence is CASSQDRDTEAFF. The CDR3 nucleotides are TGTGCCAGCAGCCAGGACAGGGACACTGAAGCTTTCTTT.

This clone was seen a single time. The rearrangement links TRBV15 to TRBJ1-1; D unresolved. V lost 0 bases and J 11 bases, leaving 13 bases between the germline ends. Germline-derived CDR1 and CDR2 are LNHNV and YYDKDF (reference sequence). This CDR3 comprises 13 residues. CDR3 in amino acids: CATSRDRTLSAFF. CDR3 sequence (DNA): TGTGCCACCAGCAGAGATAGGACTTTATCGGCTTTCTTT. The whole variable domain, filled in from reference TRBV15 and TRBJ1-1, reads DAMVIQNPRYQVTQFGKPVTLSCSQTLNHNVMYWYQQKSSQAPKLLFHYYDKDFNNEADTPDNFQSRRPNTSFCFLDIRSPGLGDTAMYLCATSRDRTLSAFFGQGTRLTVV.

The chain uses TRBV18 and TRBJ2-7, with a tentative D call TRBD2 (5 bases). This CDR3 contains 15 residues. Germline loops: CDR1 KGHSH, CDR2 LQKENI. Trimming pared 3 bases from V and 0 bases from J, leaving 12 bases between. The CDR3 DNA is TGTGCCAGCTCACCCCGGGGTGGAGACTCCTACGAGCAGTACTTC. Its protein is CASSPRGGDSYEQYF.

V usage is TRBV9 and J usage is TRBJ2-1; D might be TRBD1 (5 bases). Germline CDR1 and CDR2: SGDLS and YYNGEE. V was shortened by 1 base and J by 9 bases, with 17 bases between the two germline ends. This CDR3 is built from 15 residues. DNA of the CDR3: TGTGCCAGCAGCGTAACCGCAGGGATGAAGGGTGAGCAGTTCTTC. This sequence encodes CASSVTAGMKGEQFF.

This chain uses TRBV19 with TRBJ2-7, with D uncertain. Germline assignment: CDR1 LNHDA and CDR2 SQIVND (reference sequence). The CDR3 length is 14 residues. Trimming removed 4 bases from V and 5 bases from J, with 15 bases in between. CDR3 sequence (DNA): TGTGCCAGTAGTAGCAGAGGTGGTGGCCACGAGCAGTACTTC. Translating gives CASSSRGGGHEQYF.